These 13 T cell receptor beta chains share one sample of origin, sequenced in a study of blood T cell repertoires in COVID-19. Here immunoSEQ multiplex PCR was the method, and the copy in TCRdb shows in-frame clones only, minus some. This table holds 200,000 to 250,000 clones, about nine tenths found once. Sequences were obtained from PBMCs or T cells enriched from blood (not recorded which). The receptors here all came from a woman aged 50 to 60 in a cohort exposed to, infected with or recovered from COVID-19 (not recorded which).

As to this clone: Other DNA sequences in this sample translate to the same CDR3. This chain links TRBV18 with TRBJ2-7, with no clear D. V lost 3 bases to trimming and J lost 0 bases, with 6 bases between them. From germline, CDR1 is KGHSH and CDR2 LQKENI. The CDR3 covers 13 residues. CDR3 coding DNA: TGTGCCAGCTCACCGCCGAGCTCCTACGAGCAGTACTTC. Its translation: CASSPPSSYEQYF.

The chain is built from TRBV7-9 and TRBJ1-6; D gene ambiguous. V was shortened by 5 bases and J by 8 bases, with 13 bases between the two germline ends. Germline V gene sequence: CDR1 SEHNR, CDR2 FQNEAQ (reference sequence). This CDR3 spans 14 amino acids. The chain's CDR3 is CASSLGQDYSPLHF. CDR3 in DNA: TGTGCCAGCAGCCTTGGGCAGGATTATTCACCCCTCCACTTT. The full variable domain, in which reference TRBV7-9 and TRBJ1-6 provide the parts outside the CDR3, is DTGVSQNPRHKITKRGQNVTFRCDPISEHNRLYWYRQTLGQGPEFLTYFQNEAQLEKSRLLSDRFSAERPKGSFSTLEIQRTEQGDSAMYLCASSLGQDYSPLHFGNGTRLTVT.

CDR3 amino acids: CASSEDNGQGGQHF. The CDR3 bases are TGTGCCAGCAGTGAAGACAACGGACAGGGCGGCCAGCATTTT. The rearrangement joins TRBV25-1 to TRBJ1-5, with 8 bases identical to TRBD1. The CDR3 runs to 14 residues. Unmatched junction bases numbered 9, after V lost 2 bases and J lost 12 bases. Germline CDR1 and CDR2: MGHDK and SYGVNS.

The rearrangement joins TRBV13 to TRBJ2-7, with TRBD1 matching over 11 bases. The ends lost 5 bases at V and 2 bases at J; junction bases unmatched: 5. Germline CDR1 and CDR2: PRHDT and FYEKMQ (reference sequence). The CDR3 consists of 15 residues. The CDR3 coding sequence is TGTGCCAGCAGCCCGCGGACAGGGGGCCCCTACGAGCAGTACTTC. Translated, it gives CASSPRTGGPYEQYF.

This clone was seen only once. This chain joins TRBV5-1 and TRBJ2-3, with 7 bases aligning to TRBD1. Germline loops: CDR1 SGHRS, CDR2 YFSETQ. The ends lost 5 bases at V and 2 bases at J; junction bases unmatched: 5. This CDR3 region has 14 residues. The CDR3 nucleotides are TGCGCCAGCAGTCAGGACAGGTTCACAGATACGCAGTATTTT. This encodes CASSQDRFTDTQYF.

The V and J genes are TRBV10-3 and TRBJ1-6; TRBD1 aligns across 8 bases. CDR3 length: 16 amino acids. J was trimmed by 4 bases and V by 2 bases; bases with no gene match: 4. CDR1 is ENHRY and CDR2 is SYGVKD in the germline V gene. In nucleotides, the CDR3 is TGTGCCATCAGTGAGGGCCGACAGGGGTATAATTCACCCCTCCACTTT. Translating it yields CAISEGRQGYNSPLHF.

The rearrangement joins TRBV4-2 to TRBJ2-1, with TRBD1 as a possible D gene (5 bases). CDR3 length: 13 amino acids. Germline V gene data show CDR1 as LGHNA and CDR2 as YNFKEQ. Trimming took 4 bases from V and 7 from J, leaving 11 bases between them. The CDR3 DNA reads TGTGCCAGCAGCCTAAATCAGGGTAATGAGCAGTTCTTC. It encodes CASSLNQGNEQFF.

The chain recombines TRBV28 with TRBJ2-5; the match to TRBD1 covers 7 bases. Germline CDR1 is MDHEN and CDR2 is SYDVKM. V lost 7 bases, J lost 9 bases, and 14 bases stayed unmatched. CDR3 length: 14 residues. CDR3 in amino acids: CASISGGLLKSQYF. The DNA of the CDR3 is TGTGCCAGCATCTCAGGGGGTCTGTTAAAGTCCCAGTACTTC. The full variable domain, completed using reference TRBV28 and TRBJ2-5, is DVKVTQSSRYLVKRTGEKVFLECVQDMDHENMFWYRQDPGLGLRLIYFSYDVKMKEKGDIPEGYSVSREKKERFSLILESASTNQTSMYLCASISGGLLKSQYFGPGTRLLVL.

The J gene is TRBJ1-3, the V gene TRBV4-3; D call uncertain. The germline V and J ends were trimmed by 1 base and 3 bases, with 7 bases remaining between them. CDR1 LGHNA and CDR2 YSLEER come from the germline V gene. This CDR3 is 14 amino acids long. The DNA for the CDR3 is TGCGCCAGCAGCCAAGTCGTTCGTGGAAACACCATATATTTT. It is translated as CASSQVVRGNTIYF.

This rearrangement joins TRBV27 to TRBJ1-6, with 10 bases identical to TRBD1. Germline CDR1 is MNHEY and CDR2 is SMNVEV (reference sequence). This CDR3 is 19 amino acids long. The V and J ends lost 2 bases and 1 base, in that order; junction bases with no gene match: 8. The CDR3 region has the DNA TGTGCCAGCAGTTTAGGGACAGGGGCGTTTAGTTCCTATAATTCACCCCTCCACTTT. Its protein product is CASSLGTGAFSSYNSPLHF.

The chain couples TRBV4-1 to TRBJ2-1, with D perhaps matching TRBD1 (5 bases). The CDR3 covers 15 residues. Germline V gene lookup returns CDR1 MGHRA and CDR2 YSYEKL. The ends were cut back, 5 bases at V and 8 bases at J, with 19 bases in the middle. The DNA of the CDR3 is TGCGCCAGCAGCAACCAACTCGCCTGGGGCGATGAGCAGTTCTTC. As protein: CASSNQLAWGDEQFF.

This chain uses TRBV7-3 with TRBJ2-2, with TRBD2 matching 10 bases. Unmatched junction bases numbered 7, after V lost 0 bases and J lost 6 bases. The germline gives CDR1 SGHTA, CDR2 FQGTGA. This CDR3 comprises 17 residues. The CDR3 DNA is TGTGCCAGCAGCTTAACCCCTCTAGCGGGGGAGGCCGGGGAGCTGTTTTTT. It yields the protein CASSLTPLAGEAGELFF.

This sequence joins TRBV7-2 and TRBJ2-5; D gene unclear. CDR3 length: 14 amino acids. The germline V gene encodes CDR1 SGHTA and CDR2 FQGNSA. V was cut by 5 bases and J by 1 base, with 11 bases left in between. CDR3 sequence: CASSQRRSQETQYF. The DNA of the CDR3 is TGTGCCAGCAGCCAACGTCGTAGCCAAGAGACCCAGTACTTC.